The clone carrying this TCR beta chain showed up just once. Its antigen is not identified. Per germline, CDR1 SGHTA and CDR2 FQGNSA. The CDR3 is made up of 16 amino acids. With V trimmed by 6 bases and J by 4 bases, 12 bases remained unmatched. Amplified TCR beta CDR3 regions derived from RNA transcripts. In the first-round RT-PCR of the TCR CDR3, the HTBI primer set was used. One entry per CDR3 protein, called by TCRdb with MiXCR from the multiplex PCR reads. The data hold roughly 700,000 distinct CDR3 sequences, with approximately 40% observed a single time. This record comes from a study of T cells in Graves' hyperthyroidism and ophthalmopathy. Findings and caveats of the study: Before onset, by a median of 6.5 months, the model predicted ophthalmopathy. Most thyroid clonotypes with frequency above 0.001 were detected in blood.

The rearrangement joins TRBV7-2 to TRBJ1-3; 7 bases match TRBD1. The clonotype originates from a woman between 35 and 50 years old with Graves' hyperthyroidism. The specimen was blood. The CDR3 region has the DNA TGTGCCAGCAGTTACGGTTGGCAGGGACAGGGAAACACCATATATTTT. This translates into CASSYGWQGQGNTIYF. Drawing the rest from reference TRBV7-2 and TRBJ1-3, the complete variable domain is GAGVSQSPSNKVTEKGKDVELRCDPISGHTALYWYRQSLGQGLEFLIYFQGNSAPDKSGLPSDRFSAERTGGSVSTLTIQRTQQEDSAVYLCASSYGWQGQGNTIYFGEGSWLTVV.